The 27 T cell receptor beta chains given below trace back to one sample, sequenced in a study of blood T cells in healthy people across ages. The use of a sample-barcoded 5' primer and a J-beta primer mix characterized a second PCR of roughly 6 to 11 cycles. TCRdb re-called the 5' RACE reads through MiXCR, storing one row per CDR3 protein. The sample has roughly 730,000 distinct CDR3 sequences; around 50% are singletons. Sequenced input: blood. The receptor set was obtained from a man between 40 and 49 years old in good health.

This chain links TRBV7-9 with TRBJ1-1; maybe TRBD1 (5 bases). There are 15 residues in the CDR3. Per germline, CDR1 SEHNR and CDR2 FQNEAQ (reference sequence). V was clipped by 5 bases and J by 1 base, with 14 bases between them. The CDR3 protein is CASSIGVGGNTEAFF. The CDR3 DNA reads TGTGCCAGCAGCATTGGAGTCGGGGGGAACACTGAAGCTTTCTTT.

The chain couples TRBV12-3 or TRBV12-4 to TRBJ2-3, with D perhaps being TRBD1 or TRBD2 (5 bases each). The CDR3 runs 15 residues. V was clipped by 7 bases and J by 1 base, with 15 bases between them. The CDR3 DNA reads TGTGCCAGCACTCATGGGGACGAAGGCACAGATACGCAGTATTTT. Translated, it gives CASTHGDEGTDTQYF.

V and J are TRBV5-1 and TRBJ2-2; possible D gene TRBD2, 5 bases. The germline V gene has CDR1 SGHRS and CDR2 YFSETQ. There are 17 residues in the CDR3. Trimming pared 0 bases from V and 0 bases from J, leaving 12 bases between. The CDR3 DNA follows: TGCGCCAGCAGCTTGGAAGGACTCCTCGCGAACACCGGGGAGCTGTTTTTT. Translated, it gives CASSLEGLLANTGELFF.

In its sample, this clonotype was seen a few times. CDR3 protein: CSAERPGSQAYEQYF. CDR3 DNA: TGCAGTGCTGAACGGCCTGGATCACAGGCCTACGAGCAGTACTTC. The chain recombines TRBV20-1 with TRBJ2-7; tentative D call: TRBD1 (5 bases). CDR3 size: 15 residues. V was trimmed by 5 bases and J by 2 bases, leaving 19 bases between them. The germline V gene encodes CDR1 DFQATT and CDR2 SNEGSKA (reference sequence).

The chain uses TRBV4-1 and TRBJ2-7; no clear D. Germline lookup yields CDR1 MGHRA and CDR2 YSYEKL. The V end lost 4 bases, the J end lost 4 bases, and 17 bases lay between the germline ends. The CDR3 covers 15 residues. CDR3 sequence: CASSPIESAEYEQYF. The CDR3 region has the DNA TGCGCCAGCAGCCCGATAGAGTCAGCCGAATACGAGCAGTACTTC.

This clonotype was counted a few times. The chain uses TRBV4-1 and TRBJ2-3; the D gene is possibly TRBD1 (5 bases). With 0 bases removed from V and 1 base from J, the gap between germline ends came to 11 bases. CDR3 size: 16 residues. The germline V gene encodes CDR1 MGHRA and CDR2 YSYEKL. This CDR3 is CASSQDRQGGTDTQYF. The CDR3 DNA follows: TGCGCCAGCAGCCAAGATCGGCAGGGCGGCACAGATACGCAGTATTTT.

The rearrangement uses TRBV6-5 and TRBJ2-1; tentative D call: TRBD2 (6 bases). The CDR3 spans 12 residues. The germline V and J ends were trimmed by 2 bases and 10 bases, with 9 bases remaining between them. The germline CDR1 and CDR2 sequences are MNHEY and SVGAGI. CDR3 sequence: CASSYGGYEQFF. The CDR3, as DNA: TGTGCCAGCAGTTACGGAGGGTACGAGCAGTTCTTC.

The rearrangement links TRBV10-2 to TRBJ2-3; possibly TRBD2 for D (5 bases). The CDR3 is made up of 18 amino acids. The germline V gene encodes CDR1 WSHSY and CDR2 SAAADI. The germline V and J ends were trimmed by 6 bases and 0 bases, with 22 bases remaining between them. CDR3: CASSVYERSQTSTDTQYF. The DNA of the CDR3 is TGCGCCAGCAGCGTCTACGAGCGGAGCCAGACTAGCACAGATACGCAGTATTTT.

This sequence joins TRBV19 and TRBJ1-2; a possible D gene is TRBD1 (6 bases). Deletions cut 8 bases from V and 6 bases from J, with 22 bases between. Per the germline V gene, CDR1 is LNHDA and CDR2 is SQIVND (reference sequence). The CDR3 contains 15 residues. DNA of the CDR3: TGTGCCAGTTCACCCCAGGCCAGGGGAGTGGATGGCTACACCTTC. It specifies CASSPQARGVDGYTF.

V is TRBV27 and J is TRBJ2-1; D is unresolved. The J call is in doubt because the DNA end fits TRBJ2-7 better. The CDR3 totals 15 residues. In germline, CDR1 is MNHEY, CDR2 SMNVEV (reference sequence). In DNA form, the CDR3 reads TGTGCCAGCAGTTTATGGGTGGGCTCCTACAATGAGCAGTACTTC. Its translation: CASSLWVGSYNEQYF.

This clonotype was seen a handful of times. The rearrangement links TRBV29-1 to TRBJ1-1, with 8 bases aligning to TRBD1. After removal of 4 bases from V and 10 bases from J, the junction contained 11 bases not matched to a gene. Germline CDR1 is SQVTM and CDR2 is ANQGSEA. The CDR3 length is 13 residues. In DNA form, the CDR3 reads TGCAGCGTTGGACAGGGGCGGGGGGGCGCAGCTTTCTTT. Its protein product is CSVGQGRGGAAFF.

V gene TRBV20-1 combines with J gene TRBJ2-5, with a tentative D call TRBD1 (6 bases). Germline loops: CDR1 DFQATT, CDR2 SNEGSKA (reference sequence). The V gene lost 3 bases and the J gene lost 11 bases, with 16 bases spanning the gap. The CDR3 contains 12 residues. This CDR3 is CSASRLGTLQYF. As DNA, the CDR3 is TGCAGTGCTAGCAGGTTGGGGACACTGCAGTACTTC.

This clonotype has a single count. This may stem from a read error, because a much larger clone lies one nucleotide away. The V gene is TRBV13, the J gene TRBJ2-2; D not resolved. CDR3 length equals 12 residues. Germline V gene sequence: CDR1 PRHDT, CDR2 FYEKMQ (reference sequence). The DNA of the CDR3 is TGTGCCAACAGCTTAGTTTCCGGGGAGCTGTTTTTT. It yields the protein CANSLVSGELFF.

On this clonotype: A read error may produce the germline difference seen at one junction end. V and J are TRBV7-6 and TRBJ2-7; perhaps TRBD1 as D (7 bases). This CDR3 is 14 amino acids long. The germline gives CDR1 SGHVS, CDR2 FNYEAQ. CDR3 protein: CVSSLGGTAYEQYF. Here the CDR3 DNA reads TGTGTCAGCAGCTTAGGGGGGACAGCCTACGAGCAGTACTTC. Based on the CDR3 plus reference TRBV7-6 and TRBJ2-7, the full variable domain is GAGVSQSPRYKVTKRGQDVALRCDPISGHVSLYWYRQALGQGPEFLTYFNYEAQQDKSGLPNDRFSAERPEGSISTLTIQRTEQRDSAMYRCVSSLGGTAYEQYFGPGTRLTVT.

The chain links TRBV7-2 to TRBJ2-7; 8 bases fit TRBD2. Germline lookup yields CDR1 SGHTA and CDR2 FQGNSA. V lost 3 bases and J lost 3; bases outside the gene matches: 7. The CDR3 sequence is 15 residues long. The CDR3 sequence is CASSLVTSGYYEQYF. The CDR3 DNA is TGTGCCAGCAGCTTGGTTACTAGCGGATACTACGAGCAGTACTTC.

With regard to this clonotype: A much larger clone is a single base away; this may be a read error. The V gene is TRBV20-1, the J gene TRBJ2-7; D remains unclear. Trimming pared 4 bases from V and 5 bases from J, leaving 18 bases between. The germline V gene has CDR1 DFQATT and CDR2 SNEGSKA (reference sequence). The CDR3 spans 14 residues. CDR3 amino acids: CSATPSRRSDEQYF. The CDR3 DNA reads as TGCAGTGCTACGCCAAGCAGGAGATCCGACGAGCAGTACTTC.

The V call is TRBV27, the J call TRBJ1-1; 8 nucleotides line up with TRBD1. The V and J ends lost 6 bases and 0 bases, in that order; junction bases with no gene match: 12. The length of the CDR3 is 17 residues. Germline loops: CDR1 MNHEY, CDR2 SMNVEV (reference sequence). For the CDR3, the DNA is TGTGCCAGCAGACGGACCGGGACAGGAATACTGAACACTGAAGCTTTCTTT. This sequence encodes CASRRTGTGILNTEAFF.

The CDR3 loop is CSVEESGGFF. The DNA for the CDR3 is TGCAGCGTTGAAGAGTCTGGGGGGTTCTTC. The chain has TRBV29-1 and TRBJ2-1; D assignment may be TRBD1 or TRBD2 (5 bases each). The CDR3 has 10 amino acids. Germline values: CDR1 SQVTM, CDR2 ANQGSEA. Trimming took 0 bases from V and 15 from J, leaving 9 bases between them.

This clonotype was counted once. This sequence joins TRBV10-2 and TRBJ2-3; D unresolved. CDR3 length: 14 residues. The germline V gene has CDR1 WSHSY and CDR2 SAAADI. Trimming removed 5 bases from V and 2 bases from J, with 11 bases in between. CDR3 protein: CASSPRMDTDTQYF. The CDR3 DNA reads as TGCGCCAGCAGTCCCCGGATGGACACAGATACGCAGTATTTT.

The CDR3 sequence: CASRPTSGRDYNEQFF. The CDR3 DNA sequence: TGTGCCAGCAGACCTACCAGCGGGAGGGATTACAATGAGCAGTTCTTC. The J gene is TRBJ2-1, the V gene TRBV7-9; TRBD2 aligns across 10 bases. Trimming cost V 6 bases and J 4 bases; bases outside gene matches: 9. The CDR3 totals 16 residues. The germline V gene has CDR1 SEHNR and CDR2 FQNEAQ (reference sequence).

The CDR3 DNA is TGTGCCAGCAGTTTAAGCTCAGGGCCGGGCTACACCTTC. Its translation: CASSLSSGPGYTF. The rearrangement links TRBV28 to TRBJ1-2, with D tentatively TRBD1 (5 bases). V lost 2 bases to trimming and J lost 8 bases, with 12 bases between them. This CDR3 has 13 residues. The germline V gene encodes CDR1 MDHEN and CDR2 SYDVKM.

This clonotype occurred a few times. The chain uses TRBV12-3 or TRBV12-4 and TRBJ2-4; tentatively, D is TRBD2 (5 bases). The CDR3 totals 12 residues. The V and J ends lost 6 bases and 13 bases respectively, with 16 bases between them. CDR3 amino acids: CASSHIQWEQYF. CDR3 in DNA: TGTGCCAGCAGCCACATCCAGTGGGAGCAGTACTTC.

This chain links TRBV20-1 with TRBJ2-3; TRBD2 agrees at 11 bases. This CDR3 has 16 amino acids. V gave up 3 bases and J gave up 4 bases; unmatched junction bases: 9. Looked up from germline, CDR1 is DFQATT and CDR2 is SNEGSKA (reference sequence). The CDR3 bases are TGCAGTGCTAGCCTACTTAGCGGGGGGGCCGCAGATACGCAGTATTTT. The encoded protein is CSASLLSGGAADTQYF.

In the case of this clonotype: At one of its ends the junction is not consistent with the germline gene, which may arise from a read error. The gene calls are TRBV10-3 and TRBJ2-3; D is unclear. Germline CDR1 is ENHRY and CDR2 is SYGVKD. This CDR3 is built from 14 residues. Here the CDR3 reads CVISGATDTDTQYF. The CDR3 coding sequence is TGTGTCATCAGTGGCGCCACAGACACAGATACGCAGTATTTT.

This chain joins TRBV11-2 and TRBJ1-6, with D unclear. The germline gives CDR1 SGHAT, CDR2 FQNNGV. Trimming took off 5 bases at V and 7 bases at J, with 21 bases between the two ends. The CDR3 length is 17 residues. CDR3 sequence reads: CASSPDWGGLSNSPLHF. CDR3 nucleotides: TGTGCCAGCAGCCCCGACTGGGGAGGGCTGTCGAATTCACCCCTCCACTTT.

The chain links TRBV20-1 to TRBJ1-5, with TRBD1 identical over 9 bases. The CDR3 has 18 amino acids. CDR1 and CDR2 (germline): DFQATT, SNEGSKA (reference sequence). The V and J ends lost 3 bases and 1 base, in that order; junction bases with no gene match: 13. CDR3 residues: CSARGPGQGAVSNQPQHF. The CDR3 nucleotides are TGCAGTGCTAGGGGTCCGGGACAGGGTGCAGTGAGCAATCAGCCCCAGCATTTT.

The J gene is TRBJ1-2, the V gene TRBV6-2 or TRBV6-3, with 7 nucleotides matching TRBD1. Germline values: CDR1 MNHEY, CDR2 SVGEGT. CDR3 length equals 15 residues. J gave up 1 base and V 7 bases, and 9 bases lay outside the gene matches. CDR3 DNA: TGTGCCAGCACCCCGGGGCAGGGGGTTAACTATGGCTACACCTTC. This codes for CASTPGQGVNYGYTF.